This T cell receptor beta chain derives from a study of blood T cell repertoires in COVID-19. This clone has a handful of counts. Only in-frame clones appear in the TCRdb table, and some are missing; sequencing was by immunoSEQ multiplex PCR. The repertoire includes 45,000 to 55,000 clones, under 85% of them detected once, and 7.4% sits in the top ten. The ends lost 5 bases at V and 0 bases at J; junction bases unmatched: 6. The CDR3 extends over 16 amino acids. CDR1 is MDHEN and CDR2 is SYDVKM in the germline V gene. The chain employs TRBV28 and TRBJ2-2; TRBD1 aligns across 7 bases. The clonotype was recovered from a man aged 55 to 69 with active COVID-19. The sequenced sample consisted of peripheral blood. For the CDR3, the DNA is TGTGCCAGCAGTCCGGGGACAGCCTCGAACACCGGGGAGCTGTTTTTT. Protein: CASSPGTASNTGELFF.